The next 27 T cell receptor beta chains were all read from a single sample in a study of T-cell memory formation after mild COVID-19. Via MiXCR, TCRdb re-called the 5' RACE reads, giving one row per CDR3 protein. The data contain over 500,000 distinct CDR3 sequences, around 15% of them singletons. What was sequenced was PBMCs or a T cell subset sorted from them (not recorded which). These receptors were taken from an adult woman who had mild COVID-19 (a few samples of this study predate the infection). Cell type and time point are not known.

This clonotype was seen more than once but under ten times. The J gene is TRBJ2-7, the V gene TRBV19; D perhaps matches TRBD2 (6 bases). This CDR3 is 15 amino acids long. Trimming took 5 bases from V and 3 from J, leaving 17 bases between them. Looked up from germline, CDR1 is LNHDA and CDR2 is SQIVND (reference sequence). The DNA for the CDR3 is TGTGCCAGTAGTCCCTGGGGCGGGACCCTCTACGAGCAGTACTTC. Its protein is CASSPWGGTLYEQYF.

The J gene is TRBJ2-7, the V gene TRBV3-1; 15 positions match TRBD2. The CDR3 runs 21 residues. The V gene end was trimmed by 0 bases and the J gene end by 5 bases; junction bases not matched to a gene: 17. The V gene's germline CDR1 is LGHDT and CDR2 YNNKEL (reference sequence). The CDR3 sequence is CASSQDPLWGGTSGRIHEQYF. CDR3 nucleotides: TGTGCCAGCAGCCAAGATCCGCTTTGGGGAGGGACTAGCGGGAGGATCCACGAGCAGTACTTC.

V usage is TRBV27 and J usage is TRBJ1-2, with 8 bases matching TRBD1. Germline CDR1 MNHEY, CDR2 SMNVEV (reference sequence). The V gene end was trimmed by 3 bases and the J gene end by 3 bases; junction bases not matched to a gene: 12. This CDR3 comprises 17 residues. The CDR3 loop is CASSFTVGRGPDYGYTF. Written as DNA, the CDR3 is TGTGCCAGCAGTTTCACCGTGGGCAGGGGGCCCGACTATGGCTACACCTTC.

This clonotype was seen a few times. V is TRBV20-1 and J is TRBJ2-1; D could derive from TRBD1 or TRBD2 (5 bases each). V shed 5 bases and J shed 10 bases, with 18 bases lying between them. The length of the CDR3 is 13 residues. From germline, CDR1 is DFQATT and CDR2 SNEGSKA (reference sequence). CDR3 in DNA: TGCAGTGCTGGACCCCCCGGGACGGCCGAGCAGTTCTTC. It encodes CSAGPPGTAEQFF.

This clonotype was recorded a few times. The chain carries TRBV12-3 or TRBV12-4 and TRBJ2-2; 8 nucleotides line up with TRBD1. The CDR3 spans 15 residues. V lost 5 bases to trimming and J lost 4 bases; unmatched junction nucleotides: 6. The CDR3 bases are TGTGCCAGCAGTCAGGGGGCGGTGGTCACCGGGGAGCTGTTTTTT. It encodes CASSQGAVVTGELFF.

The V and J genes are TRBV7-2 and TRBJ2-3; the D is unclear. The V gene lost 4 bases and the J gene lost 4 bases, with 12 bases spanning the gap. This CDR3 has 14 amino acids. Germline V lookup: CDR1 SGHTA, CDR2 FQGNSA. This CDR3 reads CASSWLFFPDTQYF. The CDR3 region has the DNA TGTGCCAGCAGCTGGCTATTCTTTCCAGATACGCAGTATTTT.

This chain connects TRBV5-1 to TRBJ2-3; D possibly corresponds to TRBD1 (6 bases). Germline V gene sequence: CDR1 SGHRS, CDR2 YFSETQ. The CDR3 is 12 amino acids. The germline V and J ends were trimmed by 0 bases and 13 bases, with 12 bases remaining between them. The CDR3 region has the DNA TGCGCCAGCAGCTTGGGTCCAGGGGAAGAGTATTTT. Translating it yields CASSLGPGEEYF. The full variable domain, completed using reference TRBV5-1 and TRBJ2-3, is KAGVTQTPRYLIKTRGQQVTLSCSPISGHRSVSWYQQTPGQGLQFLFEYFSETQRNKGNFPGRFSGRQFSNSRSEMNVSTLELGDSALYLCASSLGPGEEYFGPGTRLTVL.

The V and J genes are TRBV19 and TRBJ2-5, with 8 bases aligning to TRBD2. The CDR3 is 15 amino acids. Germline V gives CDR1 LNHDA, CDR2 SQIVND (reference sequence). V shed 5 bases and J 4 bases; nucleotides not matched to a gene: 9. CDR3 protein: CASSAPGLGVETQYF. The CDR3 DNA reads TGTGCCAGTAGTGCTCCGGGACTAGGGGTAGAGACCCAGTACTTC.

This clonotype showed up just a few times. This rearrangement joins TRBV3-1 to TRBJ1-2; D ambiguous. Trimming took off 4 bases at V and 12 bases at J, with 12 bases between the two ends. This CDR3 contains 11 residues. Germline V gene lookup returns CDR1 LGHDT and CDR2 YNNKEL (reference sequence). CDR3 nucleotides: TGTGCCAGCAGCCTTGTTGGTCAGCACACCTTC. Its translation is CASSLVGQHTF.

The rearrangement joins TRBV24-1 to TRBJ1-1; no clear D. V lost 3 bases to trimming and J lost 3 bases, with 4 bases between them. Germline CDR1 KGHDR, CDR2 SFDVKD. The CDR3 sequence is 12 residues long. The CDR3 is CATSDPDTEAFF. For the CDR3, the DNA is TGTGCCACCAGTGATCCCGACACTGAAGCTTTCTTT.

The rearrangement links TRBV9 to TRBJ1-2; weak D call: TRBD1 (5 bases). Germline lookup yields CDR1 SGDLS and CDR2 YYNGEE. V was shortened by 7 bases and J by 2 bases, with 12 bases between the two germline ends. This CDR3 contains 13 residues. The CDR3 bases are TGTGCCAGCTTTGGGACCCCAAACTATGGCTACACCTTC. Translation: CASFGTPNYGYTF.

V usage is TRBV7-3 and J usage is TRBJ1-5; D uncertain. There are 13 residues in the CDR3. Germline lookup yields CDR1 SGHTA and CDR2 FQGTGA. V lost 0 bases and J lost 7, with 7 bases in between. CDR3: CASSLTPDQPQHF. CDR3 nucleotides: TGTGCCAGCAGCTTAACCCCGGACCAGCCCCAGCATTTT.

This chain links TRBV7-2 with TRBJ1-5; no reliable D call. V dropped 7 bases and J dropped 5 bases, with 18 bases sitting between them. The germline V gene encodes CDR1 SGHTA and CDR2 FQGNSA. The length of the CDR3 is 15 residues. This CDR3 is CASTVHDASDQPQHF. For the CDR3, the DNA is TGTGCCAGCACCGTACACGACGCAAGCGATCAGCCCCAGCATTTT.

The table lists this clonotype with a few counts. V usage is TRBV6-1 and J usage is TRBJ2-7; TRBD1 aligns across 7 bases. The germline gives CDR1 MNHNS, CDR2 SASEGT. This CDR3 has 13 residues. With 6 bases clipped from V and 6 bases from J, the junction kept 8 bases outside the gene matches. DNA of the CDR3: TGTGCCAGCAGAGTACAGGGGACCCTCGAGCAGTACTTC. Its protein is CASRVQGTLEQYF.

The J gene is TRBJ2-7, the V gene TRBV6-1; D call uncertain. V dropped 1 base and J dropped 1 base, with 14 bases sitting between them. Germline CDR1 is MNHNS and CDR2 is SASEGT. This CDR3 comprises 16 residues. The CDR3: CASSEEGRVLSYEQYF. In DNA, the CDR3 is TGTGCCAGCAGTGAAGAGGGTAGAGTATTATCCTACGAGCAGTACTTC.

This clonotype was counted at least ten times. The chain uses TRBV29-1 and TRBJ1-2; D ambiguous. The CDR3 is 14 residues long. Per germline, CDR1 SQVTM and CDR2 ANQGSEA. Trimming took 3 bases from V and 2 from J, leaving 13 bases between them. The CDR3 region is CSVDEGAVNYGYTF. The CDR3 DNA reads as TGCAGCGTTGACGAGGGTGCAGTCAACTATGGCTACACCTTC.

The chain joins TRBV7-9 to TRBJ1-1; no clear D gene. Trimming removed 3 bases at V and 8 bases at J, with 13 bases between. CDR1 SEHNR and CDR2 FQNEAQ come from the germline V gene (reference sequence). This CDR3 contains 13 residues. The CDR3 is CASSFGADFEAFF. The CDR3 DNA reads as TGTGCCAGCAGCTTCGGAGCGGACTTCGAAGCTTTCTTT.

The rearrangement uses TRBV12-3 or TRBV12-4 and TRBJ1-2; D gene uncertain. This CDR3 is built from 14 residues. The V end was cut by 1 base, the J end by 3 bases, with 9 bases between. The CDR3 reads CASSLDGSYYGYTF. The CDR3 DNA follows: TGTGCCAGCAGTTTAGATGGCAGTTACTATGGCTACACCTTC.

Many counts were recorded for this clonotype. The chain employs TRBV7-9 and TRBJ2-7; either TRBD1 or TRBD2 may fit D (5 bases each). The CDR3 spans 14 residues. Per the germline V gene, CDR1 is SEHNR and CDR2 is FQNEAQ (reference sequence). The V end was cut by 5 bases, the J end by 3 bases, with 14 bases between. Written as DNA, the CDR3 is TGTGCCAGCAGCCACCGGGGCCCGGGCTACGAGCAGTACTTC. Protein: CASSHRGPGYEQYF.

This chain uses TRBV30 with TRBJ2-6; D is uncertain. Germline lookup yields CDR1 GTSNPN and CDR2 SVGIG (reference sequence). V was clipped by 0 bases and J by 0 bases, with 12 bases between them. The CDR3 covers 17 residues. The CDR3 reads CAWSVGLFLSGANVLTF. For the CDR3, the DNA is TGTGCCTGGAGTGTAGGGCTCTTCCTCTCTGGGGCCAACGTCCTGACTTTC.

This chain links TRBV7-9 with TRBJ2-7; 7 bases are a match to TRBD1. V trimming: 3 bases; J trimming: 4 bases; junction bases outside the gene matches: 12. This CDR3 is 16 amino acids long. Germline V gene lookup returns CDR1 SEHNR and CDR2 FQNEAQ (reference sequence). CDR3 loop: CASSFSRTGSQYEQYF. The CDR3 DNA sequence: TGTGCCAGCAGCTTTTCCCGGACAGGCTCTCAATACGAGCAGTACTTC.

The chain links TRBV15 to TRBJ2-5; D not certain. V was pared by 3 bases and J by 1 base, with 6 bases between. The CDR3 consists of 13 residues. Per germline, CDR1 LNHNV and CDR2 YYDKDF (reference sequence). The CDR3 DNA sequence: TGTGCCACCAGCAGCAGCGCCCAAGAGACCCAGTACTTC. This gives the protein CATSSSAQETQYF.

The V call is TRBV6-6, the J call TRBJ2-1, with 9 bases lining up with TRBD2. The CDR3 is 15 residues long. CDR1 and CDR2 (germline): MNHNY, SVGAGI (reference sequence). V shed 5 bases, J shed 9 bases, and the junction held 11 bases outside the gene matches. CDR3 nucleotide sequence: TGTGCCAGCAGTCCCCCAGGGGCGGGAGGGTTTGAGCAGTTCTTC. Protein: CASSPPGAGGFEQFF.

This clonotype has more than one count but fewer than ten. The chain carries TRBV4-2 and TRBJ2-1; 14 bases line up with TRBD2. CDR1 and CDR2 from the germline V gene are LGHNA and YNFKEQ. V lost 4 bases and J lost 0; bases outside the gene matches: 8. The CDR3 runs to 19 residues. The CDR3 DNA is TGTGCCAGCAGCCCGATCGGGACTAGCGGGAGTAGCTCCTACAATGAGCAGTTCTTC. Translating it yields CASSPIGTSGSSSYNEQFF.

The chain carries TRBV9 and TRBJ1-2; 11 bases fit TRBD1. This CDR3 comprises 16 residues. V lost 0 bases and J lost 2; bases outside the gene matches: 3. Germline V CDR1 and CDR2: SGDLS, YYNGEE. CDR3 amino acids: CASSVARDRGNYGYTF. The DNA for the CDR3 is TGTGCCAGCAGCGTAGCGCGGGACAGGGGGAACTATGGCTACACCTTC.

This chain uses TRBV6-5 with TRBJ2-6; D gene unclear. The CDR3 is made up of 13 amino acids. Germline loops: CDR1 MNHEY, CDR2 SVGAGI. V was cut by 5 bases and J by 5 bases, with 7 bases left in between. The CDR3 sequence is CASSPSRANVLTF. CDR3 sequence (DNA): TGTGCCAGCAGTCCCAGTAGGGCCAACGTCCTGACTTTC.

This clonotype was seen a few times. V gene TRBV7-6 combines with J gene TRBJ2-7; 10 bases align to TRBD2. V shed 6 bases, J shed 6 bases, and the junction held 5 bases outside the gene matches. CDR3 length: 13 residues. Germline V lookup: CDR1 SGHVS, CDR2 FNYEAQ. The CDR3 loop reads CASSTSGTFEQYF. The CDR3 nucleotides read TGTGCCAGCAGTACTAGCGGGACCTTCGAGCAGTACTTC. Combining the CDR3 with reference TRBV7-6 and TRBJ2-7 gives the whole variable domain GAGVSQSPRYKVTKRGQDVALRCDPISGHVSLYWYRQALGQGPEFLTYFNYEAQQDKSGLPNDRFSAERPEGSISTLTIQRTEQRDSAMYRCASSTSGTFEQYFGPGTRLTVT.